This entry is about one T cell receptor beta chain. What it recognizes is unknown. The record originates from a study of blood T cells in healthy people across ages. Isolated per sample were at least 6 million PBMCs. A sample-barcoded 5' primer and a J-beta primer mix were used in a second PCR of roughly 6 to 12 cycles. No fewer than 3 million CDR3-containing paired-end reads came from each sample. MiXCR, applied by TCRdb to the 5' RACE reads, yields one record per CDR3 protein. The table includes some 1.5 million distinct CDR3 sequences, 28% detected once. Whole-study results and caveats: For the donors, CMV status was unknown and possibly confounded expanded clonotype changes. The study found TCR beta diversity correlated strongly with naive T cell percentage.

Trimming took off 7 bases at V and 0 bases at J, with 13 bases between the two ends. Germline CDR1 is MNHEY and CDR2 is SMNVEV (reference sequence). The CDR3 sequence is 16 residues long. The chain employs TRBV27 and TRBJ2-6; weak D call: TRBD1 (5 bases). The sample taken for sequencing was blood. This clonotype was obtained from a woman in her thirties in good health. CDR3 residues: CASNQGQRSGANVLTF. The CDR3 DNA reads TGTGCCAGCAACCAGGGTCAACGCTCTGGGGCCAACGTCCTGACTTTC.